The entry below gives a single T cell receptor beta chain sequence along with its context. Other DNA sequences of this sample code for an identical CDR3. Method: immunoSEQ multiplex PCR; TCRdb's copy keeps in-frame clones and lacks some. Counted here are some 600,000 clones, approximately 96% occurring once; the ten biggest clones make up about 0.12%. The data derive from a study of shared clonotypes between healthy human individuals. Terminally differentiated effector memory CD45RA+ cells were excluded by CCR7 positive selection of CD45RO-negative cells. V was cut by 0 bases and J by 4 bases, with 12 bases left in between. The germline V gene encodes CDR1 SQVTM and CDR2 ANQGSEA. The CDR3 is 14 residues long.

The TCR sequence derives from a woman aged 30 to 39 in good health. The sequenced sample was naive CD8+ T cells sorted from blood. The chain has TRBV29-1 and TRBJ1-1; D perhaps matches TRBD1 (6 bases). The CDR3 bases are TGCAGCGTTGAAGATCGGGGCAGGGGCACTGAAGCTTTCTTT. It specifies CSVEDRGRGTEAFF.